Listed here are 7 T cell receptor beta chains from one sample, sequenced in a study of cytomegalovirus exposure and HLA in healthy donors (TCRdb year 2017). The library was prepared using the immunoSEQ multiplex PCR assay. The multiplex PCR relied on a mix of 60 forward primers for TCR Vbeta segments and 13 reverse primers for TCR Jbeta segments. Sourced from immuneACCESS, this table was stored by TCRdb with only in-frame sequences that have V and J called. A share of the clones is absent; for the studies checked, an unresolved V gene accounts for under half, and the remainder has no known explanation. In this sample the table shows about 140,000 clones, over 70% of which occur a single time. Approximately 1.6% of the sample lies in the top ten. Sequenced: PBMCs. Source of these receptors: a woman aged 40 to 50 in good health and CMV-seronegative.

This CDR3 reads CASSLALGTELPLYGYTF. For the CDR3, the DNA is TGTGCCAGCAGCTTAGCCCTGGGGACAGAGCTCCCACTCTATGGCTACACCTTC. The V call is TRBV5-5, the J call TRBJ1-2; the match to TRBD1 covers 7 bases. Germline V gene sequence: CDR1 SGHKS, CDR2 YYEKEE (reference sequence). The CDR3 runs to 18 residues. J lost 4 bases, V lost 2 bases, and 17 bases had no gene match.

The chain has TRBV30 and TRBJ1-4; D is unclear. Trimming removed 0 bases from V and 14 bases from J, with 10 bases in between. Per the germline V gene, CDR1 is GTSNPN and CDR2 is SVGIG (reference sequence). CDR3 size: 11 residues. DNA of the CDR3: TGTGCCTGGAGTGTAAGCGTCAAGCTGTTTTTT. This gives the protein CAWSVSVKLFF.

The V call is TRBV19, the J call TRBJ1-1, with D possibly being TRBD1 (5 bases). Between the trimmed V and J ends, which lost 4 bases and 2 bases, there was a span of 14 bases. The CDR3 contains 15 residues. Germline V gene sequence: CDR1 LNHDA, CDR2 SQIVND (reference sequence). CDR3 residues: CASSSVWGSNTEAFF. CDR3 in DNA: TGTGCCAGTAGTAGCGTATGGGGCAGCAACACTGAAGCTTTCTTT. The full variable domain, in which reference TRBV19 and TRBJ1-1 provide the parts outside the CDR3, is DGGITQSPKYLFRKEGQNVTLSCEQNLNHDAMYWYRQDPGQGLRLIYYSQIVNDFQKGDIAEGYSVSREKKESFPLTVTSAQKNPTAFYLCASSSVWGSNTEAFFGQGTRLTVV.

V usage is TRBV6-8 and J usage is TRBJ1-5; 8 bases agree with TRBD1. Germline CDR1 reads MNHGY; CDR2 reads SAAAGT. The CDR3 length is 19 residues. V trimming: 7 bases; J trimming: 3 bases; junction bases outside the gene matches: 20. CDR3 coding DNA: TGTGCCAGCATTCTCCCCTTAGGCAGGGGGCTCTTTAACAATCAGCCCCAGCATTTT. Its protein product is CASILPLGRGLFNNQPQHF.

The chain links TRBV7-9 to TRBJ2-1; TRBD2 might be the D (5 bases). CDR1 is SEHNR, CDR2 FQNEAQ, per germline (reference sequence). There are 17 residues in the CDR3. Trimming took 2 bases from V and 5 from J, leaving 19 bases between them. The DNA of the CDR3 is TGTGCCAGCAGCTTAATTGACTATCGAGGCTTTAACAATGAGCAGTTCTTC. It specifies CASSLIDYRGFNNEQFF.

By proportion, this clone is medium-sized. This chain joins TRBV9 and TRBJ2-7, with a tentative D call TRBD2 (5 bases). CDR3 length: 14 amino acids. Germline V gene lookup returns CDR1 SGDLS and CDR2 YYNGEE. V was clipped by 4 bases and J by 2 bases, with 13 bases between them. Written as DNA, the CDR3 is TGTGCCAGCAGCCCTAACTGGGAGCCCTACGAGCAGTACTTC. It translates to CASSPNWEPYEQYF.

The chain joins TRBV9 to TRBJ2-5, with TRBD2 identical over 13 bases. The trim removed 0 bases at V and 9 bases at J, leaving 2 bases unmatched. CDR1 is SGDLS, CDR2 YYNGEE, per germline. The CDR3 runs 14 residues. CDR3 in amino acids: CASSVEGTSGAQYF. CDR3 DNA: TGTGCCAGCAGCGTAGAGGGGACTAGCGGGGCCCAGTACTTC.